Sequencing of this T cell receptor beta chain was carried out in a study of OX40 agonist ivuxolimab in advanced cancers. Across the study: Prior anti-PD-1, anti-PD-L1 or anti-CTLA-4 therapy did not bar entry, and roughly 40% had some.

V lost 2 bases, J lost 8 bases, and 5 bases stayed unmatched. Germline-derived CDR1 and CDR2 are SEHNR and FQNEAQ (reference sequence). The CDR3 extends over 14 amino acids. Only in-frame clones appear in the TCRdb table, and some are missing; sequencing was by immunoSEQ multiplex PCR. The table includes around 30,000 clones, around 84% detected once. The V call is TRBV7-9, the J call TRBJ1-4, with 7 nucleotides matching TRBD1. The receptor's source is an adult with an advanced solid tumor such as melanoma, head and neck, liver or kidney cancer. Sequencing used CD4+ or CD8+ T cells sorted from blood, obtained in a trial of the OX40 agonist ivuxolimab. This CDR3 is CASSLIDREEKLFF. DNA for the CDR3: TGTGCCAGCAGCTTAATTGACAGGGAAGAAAAACTGTTTTTT.